Presented here are 8 T cell receptor beta chains from one specimen sequenced in a study of OX40 agonist ivuxolimab in advanced cancers. TCRdb keeps only in-frame clones here, not all; method: immunoSEQ multiplex PCR. The sample includes approximately 15,000 clones, roughly 77% seen only once; the top ten take roughly 32%. Specimen: CD4+ or CD8+ T cells sorted from blood, collected in a trial of the OX40 agonist ivuxolimab. These receptors came from an adult with an advanced solid tumor such as melanoma, head and neck, liver or kidney cancer.

Only a few counts were recorded for this clone. This chain connects TRBV7-6 to TRBJ2-2; 11 bases agree with TRBD2. V was clipped by 3 bases and J by 5 bases; unmatched bases: 8. Looked up from germline, CDR1 is SGHVS and CDR2 is FNYEAQ. CDR3 length: 17 amino acids. In DNA form, the CDR3 reads TGTGCCAGCAGCTTCCCCCGACTAGCGGGAAGTACCGGGGAGCTGTTTTTT. Translating it yields CASSFPRLAGSTGELFF.

In this sample, this clone turned up many times. J is TRBJ2-2 and V is TRBV27; the D is unclear. V was trimmed by 6 bases and J by 2 bases, leaving 4 bases between them. From germline, CDR1 is MNHEY and CDR2 SMNVEV (reference sequence). The CDR3 covers 12 residues. As DNA, the CDR3 is TGTGCCAGCAGCCAAAACACCGGGGAGCTGTTTTTT. Its protein is CASSQNTGELFF.

This chain links TRBV2 with TRBJ2-7; D possibly uses TRBD1 or TRBD2 (5 bases each). The CDR3 has 11 residues. The V end lost 7 bases, the J end lost 9 bases, and 13 bases lay between the germline ends. The germline V gene has CDR1 SNHLY and CDR2 FYNNEI. CDR3 protein: CASIGDLGQYF. As DNA, the CDR3 is TGTGCCAGCATCGGGGACCTAGGGCAGTACTTC.

This clone occurred a few times. The same CDR3 arises from other DNA sequences in this sample as well. V is TRBV7-9 and J is TRBJ2-1; 8 nucleotides align to TRBD2. Trimming removed 5 bases from V and 0 bases from J; junction bases left unmatched: 3. The CDR3 extends over 15 amino acids. The V gene's germline CDR1 is SEHNR and CDR2 FQNEAQ (reference sequence). CDR3: CASSPSGSSYNEQFF. The CDR3 DNA follows: TGTGCCAGCAGCCCCAGCGGGAGCTCCTACAATGAGCAGTTCTTC.

This chain connects TRBV29-1 to TRBJ2-1, with 8 bases matching TRBD2. CDR1 and CDR2 (germline): SQVTM, ANQGSEA. The CDR3 has 15 amino acids. The trim removed 3 bases at V and 2 bases at J, leaving 6 bases unmatched. The DNA of the CDR3 is TGCAGCGTTGAGGAAGCGACTAGCGCCTACAATGAGCAGTTCTTC. It is translated as CSVEEATSAYNEQFF.

This clone was observed a few times. The chain joins TRBV2 to TRBJ2-5, with 9 bases fitting TRBD1. Germline loops: CDR1 SNHLY, CDR2 FYNNEI. Trimming at V came to 3 bases and at J to 5 bases, leaving 7 bases not matched to a gene. The CDR3 totals 15 residues. CDR3 coding DNA: TGTGCCAGCAGTGACAGTGGGACAGGGTGGGAGACCCAGTACTTC. Translating it yields CASSDSGTGWETQYF.

This sequence joins TRBV7-8 and TRBJ2-1; TRBD2 matches at 9 bases. J gave up 5 bases and V 3 bases, and 8 bases lay outside the gene matches. This CDR3 spans 16 amino acids. The germline gives CDR1 SGHVS, CDR2 FQNEAQ. CDR3 coding DNA: TGTGCCAGCAGCTTCCCCCAGCGGGAGGCTCACAATGAGCAGTTCTTC. It specifies CASSFPQREAHNEQFF.

The chain joins TRBV29-1 to TRBJ2-5; D is ambiguous. This CDR3 spans 11 amino acids. Germline V gene sequence: CDR1 SQVTM, CDR2 ANQGSEA. V was cut by 3 bases and J by 4 bases, with 6 bases left in between. CDR3 DNA sequence: TGCAGCGTTGACTTGGGAGAGACCCAGTACTTC. Translated: CSVDLGETQYF. The full variable domain, its missing parts supplied by reference TRBV29-1 and TRBJ2-5, is SAVISQKPSRDICQRGTSLTIQCQVDSQVTMMFWYRQQPGQSLTLIATANQGSEATYESGFVIDKFPISRPNLTFSTLTVSNMSPEDSSIYLCSVDLGETQYFGPGTRLLVL.